This TCR beta chain was found in a study of CD8+CD57+ T cells in acquired aplastic anemia. Study at large: Sorted CD4+ and CD8+ cells gave a mean 3.2 ug DNA, range roughly 0.18 to 30 ug.

At least ten counts were recorded for this clonotype. Antigen unknown. Findings and limits, study-wide: Overlap between patients and controls comprised 25 to 30 CD8+ CDR3 sequences.

The CDR3 has 13 amino acids. Germline CDR1 reads SGHAT; CDR2 reads FQNNGV. The germline V and J ends were trimmed by 10 bases and 7 bases, with 19 bases remaining between them. Using genomic DNA as the template, TCR beta VDJ and CDR3 profiling was carried out. TCRdb recomputed calls from the reads with MiXCR, one row per CDR3 protein. The profile covers approximately 190,000 distinct CDR3 sequences, with over 60% appearing a single time and around 42% taken by the ten largest. The chain is built from TRBV11-2 and TRBJ1-2, with D possibly TRBD1 on 5 matching bases. The clonotype originates from a human donor with severe aplastic anemia or a healthy control (not recorded which). Material for sequencing was sorted CD4+, CD8+, or CD8+CD57+ T cells (not recorded which) from PBMCs. CDR3 sequence: CAILELGVPGYTF. CDR3 in DNA: TGTGCCATCCTAGAGTTGGGGGTACCTGGCTACACCTTC.